This TCR beta chain was recorded in a study of neurological immune-mediated disorders. Study findings and constraints: Patients with HTLV-1-associated myelopathy had the highest level of TCR clonal expansion, whereas patients with multiple sclerosis had the lowest level, falling beneath the level found in healthy controls.

This clonotype was detected many times. The antigen remains undetermined. CDR1 KGHDR and CDR2 SFDVKD come from the germline V gene. This CDR3 region has 17 residues. The J segment lost 3 bases and the V segment lost 5 bases, leaving 11 bases of the junction unmatched. As for the cDNA, it was generated by 5'RACE with 10-nucleotide random UMIs. Every sequencing run returned over 190 million TCR-beta sequences, which were derived from 15-18 subjects. Via MiXCR, TCRdb re-called the 5' RACE reads, giving one row per CDR3 protein. The table has tens of thousands of distinct CDR3 sequences, about 9.7% seen once.

The chain carries TRBV24-1 and TRBJ2-2; 7 bases align to TRBD2. The material sequenced was PBMCs. The TCR was taken from a man in his fifties in good health. CDR3 sequence (DNA): TGTGCCACCAGTGTCGGAGGCGGGAGTGGATACACCGGGGAGCTGTTTTTT. Amino acids: CATSVGGGSGYTGELFF.